The clone carrying this T cell receptor beta chain was counted once. The table came from immunoSEQ multiplex PCR; TCRdb's copy has only in-frame clones and leaves some out. The sample has tens of thousands of clones, 83% seen once. The data are from a study of a mutant IDH1 vaccine in newly diagnosed glioma. The germline gives CDR1 GTSNPN, CDR2 SVGIG (reference sequence). The CDR3 contains 17 residues. The V and J ends lost 3 bases and 0 bases, in that order; junction bases with no gene match: 6. Sample time point: baseline, week 1 (first vaccination visit). The treatment: pre-vaccination baseline after standard-of-care therapy.

This receptor was identified in a woman in her forties or fifties with glioma. The sequences come from PBMCs, collected from a glioma patient treated with radiotherapy, temozolomide or both. The chain has TRBV30 and TRBJ2-6, with 9 bases lining up with TRBD1. In DNA, the CDR3 is TGTGCCTGGAGCCGAGGGACAGGGCCCTCTGGGGCCAACGTCCTGACTTTC. As protein: CAWSRGTGPSGANVLTF.